This TCR beta chain was identified in a study of CD8 T cells in Susac syndrome. The V and J ends lost 2 bases and 1 base respectively, with 8 bases between them. The CDR3 extends over 13 amino acids. The germline CDR1 and CDR2 sequences are GTSNPN and SVGIG (reference sequence). With random hexamers, reverse transcription was performed on roughly 0.5 to 1 ug of RNA. TCRdb redid the calling of the immunoSEQ multiplex PCR reads with MiXCR, one entry per CDR3 protein. The sample has about 190,000 distinct CDR3 sequences, approximately 94% seen once. The sequencing sample was made of CD4+ T cells from PBMCs. This sequence joins TRBV30 and TRBJ1-1; a possible D gene is TRBD1 (5 bases). The sequence derives from a human donor with Susac syndrome. The CDR3 reads CAWSIGGNTEAFF. The CDR3 nucleotides are TGTGCCTGGAGTATTGGGGGGAACACTGAAGCTTTCTTT.